The 29 T cell receptor beta chains below come from one sample, sequenced in a study of blood T cell repertoires in COVID-19. Generated by immunoSEQ multiplex PCR, the TCRdb table keeps only in-frame clones and is missing some. The table lists over 130,000 clones, 75% to 80% of them singletons, with less than 3% in the top ten. Material: PBMCs or T cells enriched from blood (not recorded which). All receptors come from a woman between 50 and 59 years old who had recovered from COVID-19.

The rearrangement uses TRBV4-1 and TRBJ1-3; perhaps TRBD1 as D (5 bases). CDR1 and CDR2 (germline): MGHRA, YSYEKL. Trimming removed 3 bases from V and 2 bases from J, with 8 bases in between. CDR3 size: 14 residues. The CDR3 protein is CASSHGGAGNTIYF. The DNA of the CDR3 is TGCGCCAGCAGCCACGGGGGGGCTGGAAACACCATATATTTT.

The chain recombines TRBV9 with TRBJ2-7, with 12 bases fitting TRBD2. V lost 3 bases and J lost 5; bases outside the gene matches: 12. This CDR3 is 17 amino acids long. Germline CDR1 is SGDLS and CDR2 is YYNGEE. Here the CDR3 DNA reads TGTGCCAGCAGCGACCCGACTAGCGGGAGTTCCCTCCACGAGCAGTACTTC. As protein: CASSDPTSGSSLHEQYF.

This chain joins TRBV21-1 and TRBJ1-2; the table calls TRBD1, which could not be checked here. TRBV21-1 is a listed pseudogene. The CDR3 sequence is 13 residues long. CDR3 bases: TGTGCCAGCCCACAGGGGAAAGGCTATGGCTACACCTTC. Protein sequence: CASPQGKGYGYTF.

This clone appeared once. The chain combines TRBV19 with TRBJ2-3; a possible D gene is TRBD1 (6 bases). This CDR3 has 16 amino acids. The V gene lost 3 bases and the J gene lost 5 bases, with 18 bases spanning the gap. Germline V gene data show CDR1 as LNHDA and CDR2 as SQIVND (reference sequence). CDR3 protein: CASSIRQARGRDTQYF. CDR3 nucleotides: TGTGCCAGTAGTATCCGACAGGCTCGGGGCCGAGATACGCAGTATTTT.

The chain couples TRBV5-6 to TRBJ1-6; the D gene is possibly TRBD1 (6 bases). V dropped 2 bases and J dropped 5 bases, with 11 bases sitting between them. This CDR3 comprises 15 residues. From germline, CDR1 is SGHDT and CDR2 YYEEEE. The CDR3 sequence is CASSLQDSDNSPLHF. As DNA, the CDR3 is TGTGCCAGCAGCTTACAGGACAGTGATAATTCACCCCTCCACTTT.

Regarding this clone: One end of the junction is discordant with germline, which a read error may explain. This rearrangement joins TRBV19 to TRBJ1-1; D is ambiguous. The germline V gene has CDR1 LNHDA and CDR2 SQIVND (reference sequence). The CDR3 runs to 14 residues. In DNA form, the CDR3 reads TGTGCCAGTAGTATCCGGGGAGTGAACTCTGAAGCTTTCTTT. This translates into CASSIRGVNSEAFF.

The chain recombines TRBV11-2 with TRBJ2-7, with D tentatively TRBD2 (5 bases). The CDR3 is 14 residues long. Germline CDR1 is SGHAT and CDR2 is FQNNGV. V lost 4 bases, J lost 0 bases, and 10 bases lay in between. The CDR3 sequence is CASSSQGSSYEQYF. The CDR3 region has the DNA TGTGCCAGCAGCTCCCAAGGGAGCTCCTACGAGCAGTACTTC.

The table lists this clone with a few counts. The chain carries TRBV29-1 and TRBJ2-1; 7 positions match TRBD2. The V gene end was trimmed by 4 bases and the J gene end by 9 bases; junction bases not matched to a gene: 9. The CDR3 spans 13 residues. Germline CDR1 SQVTM, CDR2 ANQGSEA. CDR3 sequence (DNA): TGCAGCGTTGCGGTGGGGGACTACGGTGAGCAGTTCTTC. Encoded protein: CSVAVGDYGEQFF.

The chain has TRBV7-9 and TRBJ1-6; D is perhaps TRBD1 (6 bases). Trimming removed 5 bases at V and 9 bases at J, with 14 bases between. Germline V lookup: CDR1 SEHNR, CDR2 FQNEAQ (reference sequence). The CDR3 extends over 14 amino acids. The DNA for the CDR3 is TGTGCCAGCAGCCAACCGGGACAAATTTCACCCCTCCACTTT. Translation gives CASSQPGQISPLHF.

This clone was detected once. This chain connects TRBV12-5 to TRBJ1-2; a possible D gene is TRBD1 (5 bases). Trimming removed 7 bases from V and 4 bases from J, with 13 bases in between. The germline gives CDR1 LGHNT, CDR2 FRNRAP. CDR3 length: 13 amino acids. The CDR3 loop reads CASAPGLSYGYTF. The CDR3 DNA is TGTGCTAGTGCCCCGGGACTCAGCTATGGCTACACCTTC.

The chain has TRBV24-1 and TRBJ1-5; no clear D gene. Germline CDR1 reads KGHDR; CDR2 reads SFDVKD. V was pared by 4 bases and J by 0 bases, with 9 bases between. The CDR3 contains 15 residues. The CDR3 sequence: CATSEAVPSNQPQHF. CDR3 DNA sequence: TGTGCCACCAGTGAGGCCGTCCCTAGCAATCAGCCCCAGCATTTT.

The chain couples TRBV18 to TRBJ1-5; the match to TRBD1 covers 9 bases. CDR3 length: 16 amino acids. Trimming at V came to 5 bases and at J to 3 bases, leaving 8 bases not matched to a gene. CDR1 and CDR2 from the germline V gene are KGHSH and LQKENI. The CDR3 region is CASSSGTGLYNQPQHF. CDR3 nucleotide sequence: TGTGCCAGCTCATCAGGGACAGGGCTCTACAATCAGCCCCAGCATTTT.

The V and J genes are TRBV7-6 and TRBJ1-5, with D unclear. There are 15 residues in the CDR3. CDR1 is SGHVS, CDR2 FNYEAQ, per germline. V was trimmed by 5 bases and J by 3 bases, leaving 14 bases between them. The CDR3: CASSPAGGVNQPQHF. CDR3 DNA: TGTGCCAGCAGCCCCGCCGGCGGGGTCAATCAGCCCCAGCATTTT. Together with reference TRBV7-6 and TRBJ1-5, the CDR3 gives the full variable domain: GAGVSQSPRYKVTKRGQDVALRCDPISGHVSLYWYRQALGQGPEFLTYFNYEAQQDKSGLPNDRFSAERPEGSISTLTIQRTEQRDSAMYRCASSPAGGVNQPQHFGDGTRLSIL.

CDR3 amino acids: CASSPSDVGGNQPQHF. Here the CDR3 DNA reads TGTGCCAGCAGCCCGTCGGACGTGGGGGGGAATCAGCCCCAGCATTTT. The chain uses TRBV3-1 (or the pseudogene TRBV3-2) and TRBJ1-5, with D possibly TRBD1 on 5 matching bases. Germline assignment: CDR1 LGHDT and CDR2 YNNKEL (reference sequence). CDR3 length equals 16 residues. V lost 4 bases, J lost 4 bases, and 17 bases lay in between.

The chain is built from TRBV30 and TRBJ1-4; D is undetermined. V was shortened by 0 bases and J by 4 bases, with 6 bases between the two germline ends. The V gene's germline CDR1 is GTSNPN and CDR2 SVGIG (reference sequence). The CDR3 loop spans 13 amino acids. CDR3 in amino acids: CAWSVLSNEKLFF. CDR3 nucleotides: TGTGCCTGGAGTGTACTAAGTAATGAAAAACTGTTTTTT.

This clone has a handful of counts. The J gene is TRBJ2-1, the V gene TRBV11-1, with a weak D call TRBD2 (5 bases). CDR1 is SGHAT and CDR2 is FQDESV in the germline V gene (reference sequence). There are 16 residues in the CDR3. Trimming shortened V by 1 base and J by 8 bases, and 18 bases separated the two germline ends. The CDR3 spells CASSLVTGNVYHEQFF. In nucleotides, the CDR3 is TGTGCCAGCAGCTTAGTGACCGGGAATGTCTATCATGAGCAGTTCTTC.

The chain recombines TRBV6-5 with TRBJ2-1, with D perhaps matching TRBD2 (5 bases). Per germline, CDR1 MNHEY and CDR2 SVGAGI. The V gene lost 6 bases and the J gene lost 5 bases, with 14 bases spanning the gap. The length of the CDR3 is 14 residues. This chain's CDR3 is CASRPDPGDNEQFF. CDR3 DNA: TGTGCCAGCAGGCCGGACCCCGGGGACAATGAGCAGTTCTTC.

The rearrangement uses TRBV7-8 and TRBJ2-1; TRBD2 aligns across 7 bases. The CDR3 has 17 amino acids. Trimming took 4 bases from V and 0 from J; bases not matched to a gene: 9. CDR1 is SGHVS, CDR2 FQNEAQ, per germline. The CDR3 spells CASSSQLARSSYNEQFF. As DNA, the CDR3 is TGTGCCAGCAGCTCCCAACTAGCGCGGAGCTCCTACAATGAGCAGTTCTTC.

This chain joins TRBV19 and TRBJ1-5, with 9 nucleotides matching TRBD1. With V trimmed by 6 bases and J by 9 bases, 21 bases remained unmatched. Germline CDR1 reads LNHDA; CDR2 reads SQIVND (reference sequence). The CDR3 runs to 18 residues. CDR3: CASSHVPRGTGFFPPQHF. CDR3 DNA sequence: TGTGCCAGTAGCCATGTCCCAAGAGGGACAGGGTTCTTTCCGCCCCAGCATTTT.

V is TRBV30 and J is TRBJ2-7; 7 bases map to TRBD2. The germline CDR1 and CDR2 sequences are GTSNPN and SVGIG (reference sequence). CDR3 length: 13 amino acids. Trimming cost V 2 bases and J 9 bases; bases outside gene matches: 10. CDR3 DNA sequence: TGTGCCTGGAGTCGGGACGGGCGCGGGGGGCAGTACTTC. Translating gives CAWSRDGRGGQYF.

The J gene is TRBJ1-6, the V gene TRBV6-5; D is perhaps TRBD1 (6 bases). The length of the CDR3 is 14 residues. V lost 5 bases to trimming and J lost 7 bases, with 12 bases between them. Per the germline V gene, CDR1 is MNHEY and CDR2 is SVGAGI. The CDR3, as DNA: TGTGCCAGCAGTCCAAGGGGGAACAATTCACCCCTCCACTTT. Translating it yields CASSPRGNNSPLHF.

This chain connects TRBV7-3 to TRBJ1-1; D is unclear. Germline V gene sequence: CDR1 SGHTA, CDR2 FQGTGA. Trimming pared 4 bases from V and 0 bases from J, leaving 6 bases between. CDR3 length: 13 amino acids. The CDR3 region has the DNA TGTGCCAGCAGCTCCACAGTGAACACTGAAGCTTTCTTT. Its protein product is CASSSTVNTEAFF.

This chain connects TRBV29-1 to TRBJ2-2; 15 bases align to TRBD2. Germline CDR1 and CDR2: SQVTM and ANQGSEA. The V and J ends lost 6 bases and 4 bases, in that order; junction bases with no gene match: 12. CDR3 length equals 18 residues. The CDR3 coding sequence is TGCAGCGTGACCCAGGGACTAGCGGGAGGATGGTCCACCGGGGAGCTGTTTTTT. As protein: CSVTQGLAGGWSTGELFF.

The rearrangement links TRBV21-1 to TRBJ1-5. TRBV21-1 is a recognized pseudogene. The CDR3 totals 14 residues. The CDR3 DNA sequence: TGTGCCAGCAGCAAAGCTAGGGGAGGACAGCCCCAGCATTTT. Amino acid sequence: CASSKARGGQPQHF.

J is TRBJ1-5 and V is TRBV28, with 9 bases that match TRBD1. This CDR3 has 15 amino acids. Germline CDR1 and CDR2: MDHEN and SYDVKM. V dropped 2 bases and J dropped 9; count of bases not matched to a gene: 8. The CDR3 DNA sequence: TGTGCCAGCAGTTTACGGACGGGGACAGGGCGGCCCCAGCATTTT. Its protein product is CASSLRTGTGRPQHF.

The chain recombines TRBV7-6 with TRBJ1-1, with D perhaps TRBD1 (5 bases). CDR1 is SGHVS and CDR2 is FNYEAQ in the germline V gene. The germline V and J ends were trimmed by 0 bases and 0 bases, with 8 bases remaining between them. This CDR3 has 15 residues. CDR3 nucleotides: TGTGCCAGCAGCTTAGCGGGACTCATGAACACTGAAGCTTTCTTT. Its protein product is CASSLAGLMNTEAFF. The whole variable domain, remainder taken from reference TRBV7-6 and TRBJ1-1, is GAGVSQSPRYKVTKRGQDVALRCDPISGHVSLYWYRQALGQGPEFLTYFNYEAQQDKSGLPNDRFSAERPEGSISTLTIQRTEQRDSAMYRCASSLAGLMNTEAFFGQGTRLTVV.

This clone came up a few times. The chain recombines TRBV3-1 (or the pseudogene TRBV3-2) with TRBJ2-7; TRBD2 agrees at 11 bases. CDR1 and CDR2 from the germline V gene are LGHDT and YNNKEL (reference sequence). Losses at the gene ends were 3 bases for V and 1 base for J; bases not matched to a gene: 5. The CDR3 covers 16 residues. The CDR3 here is CASSHRLAGKSYEQYF. DNA for the CDR3: TGTGCCAGCAGCCATCGACTAGCGGGAAAGTCCTACGAGCAGTACTTC.

The chain has TRBV5-1 and TRBJ1-2; 8 nucleotides line up with TRBD1. Germline V gives CDR1 SGHRS, CDR2 YFSETQ. Trimming removed 4 bases from V and 8 bases from J; junction bases left unmatched: 10. The CDR3 has 14 amino acids. The CDR3 is CASSPGQVGFGYTF. The CDR3 nucleotides are TGCGCCAGCAGCCCGGGACAGGTGGGCTTCGGCTACACCTTC.

The chain has TRBV12-3 or TRBV12-4 and TRBJ2-7; D may be TRBD1 (6 bases). The CDR3 is 12 amino acids. With 5 bases removed from V and 6 bases from J, the gap between germline ends came to 11 bases. The CDR3 DNA reads TGTGCCAGCAGTCGGACAGATGGCGAGCAGTACTTC. As protein: CASSRTDGEQYF.